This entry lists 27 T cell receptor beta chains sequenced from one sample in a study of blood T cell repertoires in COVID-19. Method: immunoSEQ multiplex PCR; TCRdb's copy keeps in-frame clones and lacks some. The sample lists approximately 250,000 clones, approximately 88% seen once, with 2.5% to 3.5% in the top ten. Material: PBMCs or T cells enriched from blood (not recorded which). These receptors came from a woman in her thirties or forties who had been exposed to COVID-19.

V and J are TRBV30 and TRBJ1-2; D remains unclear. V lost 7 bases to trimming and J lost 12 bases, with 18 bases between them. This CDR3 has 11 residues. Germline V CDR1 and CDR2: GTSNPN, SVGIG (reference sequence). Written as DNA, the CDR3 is TGTGCCTCCCAGATAAGCCGGGGAGACACCTTC. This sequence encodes CASQISRGDTF.

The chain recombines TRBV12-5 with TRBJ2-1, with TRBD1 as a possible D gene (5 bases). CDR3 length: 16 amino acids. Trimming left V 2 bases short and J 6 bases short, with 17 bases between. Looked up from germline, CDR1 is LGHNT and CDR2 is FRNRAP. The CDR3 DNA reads TGTGCTAGTGGTTTGTCGACAGCCTTAGACCTCAATGAGCAGTTCTTC. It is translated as CASGLSTALDLNEQFF.

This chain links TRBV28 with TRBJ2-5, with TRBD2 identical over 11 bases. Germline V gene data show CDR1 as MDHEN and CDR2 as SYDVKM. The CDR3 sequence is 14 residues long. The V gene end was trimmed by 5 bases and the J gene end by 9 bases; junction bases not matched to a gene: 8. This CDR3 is CASSPRTSGSAQYF. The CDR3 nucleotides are TGTGCCAGCAGTCCTCGAACTAGCGGGAGTGCCCAGTACTTC.

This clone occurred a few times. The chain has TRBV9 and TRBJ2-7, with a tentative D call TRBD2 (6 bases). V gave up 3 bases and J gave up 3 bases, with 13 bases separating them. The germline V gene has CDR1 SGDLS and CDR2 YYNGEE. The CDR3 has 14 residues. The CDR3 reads CASSAGSVFYEQYF. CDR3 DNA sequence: TGTGCCAGCAGCGCCGGGAGCGTTTTCTACGAGCAGTACTTC.

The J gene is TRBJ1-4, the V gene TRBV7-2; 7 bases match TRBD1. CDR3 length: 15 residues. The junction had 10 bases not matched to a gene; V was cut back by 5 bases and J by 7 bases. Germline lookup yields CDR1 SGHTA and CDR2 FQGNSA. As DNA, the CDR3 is TGTGCCAGCAGCGCGACAGGGACAATCGGTGAAAAACTGTTTTTT. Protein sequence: CASSATGTIGEKLFF. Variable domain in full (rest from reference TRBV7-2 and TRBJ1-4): GAGVSQSPSNKVTEKGKDVELRCDPISGHTALYWYRQSLGQGLEFLIYFQGNSAPDKSGLPSDRFSAERTGGSVSTLTIQRTQQEDSAVYLCASSATGTIGEKLFFGSGTQLSVL.

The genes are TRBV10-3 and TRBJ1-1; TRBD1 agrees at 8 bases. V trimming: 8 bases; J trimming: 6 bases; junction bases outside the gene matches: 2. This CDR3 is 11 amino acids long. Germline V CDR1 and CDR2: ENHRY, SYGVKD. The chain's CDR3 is CAIQGAAEAFF. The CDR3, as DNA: TGTGCCATCCAGGGGGCGGCTGAAGCTTTCTTT.

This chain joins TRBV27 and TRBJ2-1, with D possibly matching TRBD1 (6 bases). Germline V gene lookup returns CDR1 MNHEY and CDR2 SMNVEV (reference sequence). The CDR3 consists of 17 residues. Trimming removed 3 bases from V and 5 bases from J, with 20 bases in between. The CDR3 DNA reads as TGTGCCAGCAGTTTTTTCCCATGGCGACAGGAGGACAATGAGCAGTTCTTC. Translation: CASSFFPWRQEDNEQFF.

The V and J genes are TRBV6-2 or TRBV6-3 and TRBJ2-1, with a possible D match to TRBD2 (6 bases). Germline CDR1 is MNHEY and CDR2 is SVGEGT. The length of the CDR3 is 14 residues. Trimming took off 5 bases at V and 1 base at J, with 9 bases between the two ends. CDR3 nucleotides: TGTGCCAGCAGTAGCGGGCGATCCTACAATGAGCAGTTCTTC. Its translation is CASSSGRSYNEQFF.

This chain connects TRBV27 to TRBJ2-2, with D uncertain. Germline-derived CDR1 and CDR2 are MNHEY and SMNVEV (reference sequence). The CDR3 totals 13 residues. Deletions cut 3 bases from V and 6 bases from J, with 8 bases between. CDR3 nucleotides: TGTGCCAGCAGTTTCGTTTCGTCCGGGGAGCTGTTTTTT. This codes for CASSFVSSGELFF.

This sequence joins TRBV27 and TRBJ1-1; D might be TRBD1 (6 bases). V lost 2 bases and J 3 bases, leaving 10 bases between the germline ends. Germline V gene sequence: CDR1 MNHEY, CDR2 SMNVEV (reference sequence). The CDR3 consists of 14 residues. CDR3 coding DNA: TGTGCCAGCAGTTTAGGAACAGGGTACACTGAAGCTTTCTTT. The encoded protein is CASSLGTGYTEAFF.

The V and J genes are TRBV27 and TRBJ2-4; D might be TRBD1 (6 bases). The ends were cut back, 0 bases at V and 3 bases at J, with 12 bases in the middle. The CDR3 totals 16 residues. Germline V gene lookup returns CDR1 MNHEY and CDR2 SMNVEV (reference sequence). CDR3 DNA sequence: TGTGCCAGCAGTTTATCGACTGGACAGAGCAAAAACATTCAGTACTTC. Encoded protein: CASSLSTGQSKNIQYF.

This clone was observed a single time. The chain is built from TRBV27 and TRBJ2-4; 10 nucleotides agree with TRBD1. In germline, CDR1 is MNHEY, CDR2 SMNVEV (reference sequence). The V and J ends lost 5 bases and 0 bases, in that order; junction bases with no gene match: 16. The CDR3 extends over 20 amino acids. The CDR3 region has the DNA TGTGCCAGCAGTCCCGACCCACCGGGACAGGGGTGGATAGCCAAAAACATTCAGTACTTC. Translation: CASSPDPPGQGWIAKNIQYF.

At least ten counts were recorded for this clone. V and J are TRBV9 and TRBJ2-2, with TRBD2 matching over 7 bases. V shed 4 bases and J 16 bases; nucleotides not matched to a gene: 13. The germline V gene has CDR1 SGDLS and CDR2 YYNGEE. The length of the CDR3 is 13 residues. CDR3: CASSTDSGEGPFF. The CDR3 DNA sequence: TGTGCCAGCAGCACCGATTCGGGGGAGGGCCCGTTTTTT.

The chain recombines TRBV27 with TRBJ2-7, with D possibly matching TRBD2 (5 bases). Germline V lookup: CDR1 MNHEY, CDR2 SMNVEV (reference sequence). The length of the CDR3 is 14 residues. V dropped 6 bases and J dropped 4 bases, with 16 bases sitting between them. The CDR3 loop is CASREVGRGYEQYF. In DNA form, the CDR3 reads TGTGCCAGCAGGGAGGTTGGTCGGGGTTACGAGCAGTACTTC.

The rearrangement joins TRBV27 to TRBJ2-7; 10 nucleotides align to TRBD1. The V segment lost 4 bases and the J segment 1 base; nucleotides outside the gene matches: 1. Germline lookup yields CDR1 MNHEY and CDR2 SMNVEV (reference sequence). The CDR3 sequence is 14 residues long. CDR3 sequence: CASSWTGGSYEQYF. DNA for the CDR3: TGTGCCAGCAGTTGGACAGGGGGATCCTACGAGCAGTACTTC.

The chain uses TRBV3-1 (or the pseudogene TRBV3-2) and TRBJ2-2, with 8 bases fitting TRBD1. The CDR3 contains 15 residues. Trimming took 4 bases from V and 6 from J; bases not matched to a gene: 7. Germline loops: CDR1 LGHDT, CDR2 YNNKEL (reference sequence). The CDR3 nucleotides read TGTGCCAGCAGCCTGAGGACAGGGATATCCGGGGAGCTGTTTTTT. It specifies CASSLRTGISGELFF.

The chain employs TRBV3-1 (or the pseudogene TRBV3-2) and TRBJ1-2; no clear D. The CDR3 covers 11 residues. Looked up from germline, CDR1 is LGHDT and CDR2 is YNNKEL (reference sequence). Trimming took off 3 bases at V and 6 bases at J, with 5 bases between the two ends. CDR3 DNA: TGTGCCAGCAGCCATCGGGATGGCTACACCTTC. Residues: CASSHRDGYTF.

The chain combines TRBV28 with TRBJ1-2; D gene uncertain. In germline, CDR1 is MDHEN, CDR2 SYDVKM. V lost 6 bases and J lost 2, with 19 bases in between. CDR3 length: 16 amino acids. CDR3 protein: CASSLTSPRRNYGYTF. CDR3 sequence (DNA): TGTGCCAGCAGCTTGACAAGCCCCCGTCGGAACTATGGCTACACCTTC.

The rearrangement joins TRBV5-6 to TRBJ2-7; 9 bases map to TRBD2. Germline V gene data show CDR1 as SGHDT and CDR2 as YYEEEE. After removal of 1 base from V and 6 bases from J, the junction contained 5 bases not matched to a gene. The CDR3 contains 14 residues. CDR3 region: CASSLPGLAGEQYF. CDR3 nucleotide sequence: TGTGCCAGCAGCTTGCCGGGACTAGCAGGCGAGCAGTACTTC.

CDR3 sequence reads: CASSTLAGVETQYF. CDR3 DNA: TGTGCCAGTAGTACCCTAGCGGGAGTGGAGACCCAGTACTTC. The chain has TRBV19 and TRBJ2-5; 10 positions match TRBD2. Unmatched junction bases numbered 4, after V lost 4 bases and J lost 5 bases. The V gene's germline CDR1 is LNHDA and CDR2 SQIVND (reference sequence). The CDR3 runs to 14 residues.

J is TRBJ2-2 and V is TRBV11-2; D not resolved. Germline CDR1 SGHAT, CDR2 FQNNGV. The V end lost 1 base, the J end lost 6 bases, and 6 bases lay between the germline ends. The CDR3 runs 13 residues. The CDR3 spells CASSLGAPGELFF. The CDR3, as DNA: TGTGCCAGCAGCTTAGGAGCGCCCGGGGAGCTGTTTTTT.

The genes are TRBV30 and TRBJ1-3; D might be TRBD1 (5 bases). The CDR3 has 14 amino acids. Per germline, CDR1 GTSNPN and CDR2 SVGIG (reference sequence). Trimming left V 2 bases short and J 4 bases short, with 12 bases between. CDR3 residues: CAWSSRAGGNTIYF. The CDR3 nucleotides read TGTGCCTGGAGTTCCAGGGCTGGGGGAAACACCATATATTTT.

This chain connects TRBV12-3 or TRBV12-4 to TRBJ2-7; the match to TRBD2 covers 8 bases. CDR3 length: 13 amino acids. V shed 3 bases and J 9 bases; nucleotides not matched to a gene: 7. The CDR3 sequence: CASSFTSGLGQYF. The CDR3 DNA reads TGTGCCAGCAGTTTCACTAGCGGCCTGGGGCAGTACTTC.

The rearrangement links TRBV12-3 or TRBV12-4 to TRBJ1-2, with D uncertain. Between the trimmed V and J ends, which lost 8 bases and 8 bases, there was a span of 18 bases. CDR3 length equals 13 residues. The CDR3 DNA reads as TGTGCCAGCTTCCGGGAAGAGGCTAAGGGCTACACCTTC. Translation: CASFREEAKGYTF.

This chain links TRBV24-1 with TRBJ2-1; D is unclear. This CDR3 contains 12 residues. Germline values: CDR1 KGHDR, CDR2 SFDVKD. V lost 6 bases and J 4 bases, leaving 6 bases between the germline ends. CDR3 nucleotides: TGTGCCACCAGTAGCTCGTACAATGAGCAGTTCTTC. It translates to CATSSSYNEQFF.

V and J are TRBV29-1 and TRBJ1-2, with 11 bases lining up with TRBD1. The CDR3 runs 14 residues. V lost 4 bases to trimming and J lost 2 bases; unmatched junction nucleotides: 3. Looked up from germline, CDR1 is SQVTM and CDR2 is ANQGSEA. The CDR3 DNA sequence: TGCAGCGTTGGGGACAGGGGGAGAAACTATGGCTACACCTTC. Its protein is CSVGDRGRNYGYTF.

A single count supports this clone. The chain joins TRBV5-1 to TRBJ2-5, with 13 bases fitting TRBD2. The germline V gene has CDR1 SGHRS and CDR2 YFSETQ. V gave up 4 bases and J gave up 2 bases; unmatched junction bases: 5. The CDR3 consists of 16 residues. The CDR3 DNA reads TGCGCCAGCAGCGCCGGGACTAGCGGGGAACAAGAGACCCAGTACTTC. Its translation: CASSAGTSGEQETQYF.